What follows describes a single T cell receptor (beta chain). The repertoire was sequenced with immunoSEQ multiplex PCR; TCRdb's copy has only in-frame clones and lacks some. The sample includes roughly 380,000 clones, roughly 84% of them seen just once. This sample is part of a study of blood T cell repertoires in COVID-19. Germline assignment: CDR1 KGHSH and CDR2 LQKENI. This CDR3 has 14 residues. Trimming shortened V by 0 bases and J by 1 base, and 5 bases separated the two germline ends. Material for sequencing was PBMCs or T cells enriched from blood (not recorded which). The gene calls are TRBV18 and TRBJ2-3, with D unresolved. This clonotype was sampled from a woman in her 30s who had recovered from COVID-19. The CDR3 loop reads CASSPPGRTDTQYF. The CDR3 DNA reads TGTGCCAGCTCACCACCGGGCCGCACAGATACGCAGTATTTT.